Below, 28 T cell receptor beta chains from the same sample are listed, as sequenced in a study of blood T cell repertoires in COVID-19. Here immunoSEQ multiplex PCR was the method, and the copy in TCRdb shows in-frame clones only, minus some. The sample lists some 510,000 clones; roughly 90% were seen once. Sequenced sample: PBMCs or T cells enriched from blood (not recorded which). These receptors all stem from a woman in her thirties or forties who had recovered from COVID-19.

The CDR3 coding sequence is TGTGCCAGCAGTTACGCATCCGACAGGCGCTATGGCTACACCTTC. Translated: CASSYASDRRYGYTF. This chain uses TRBV27 with TRBJ1-2, with D maybe TRBD1 (6 bases). The V gene lost 4 bases and the J gene lost 4 bases, with 16 bases spanning the gap. Germline V gene sequence: CDR1 MNHEY, CDR2 SMNVEV (reference sequence). The CDR3 covers 15 residues.

This chain connects TRBV4-1 to TRBJ2-7, with 7 bases matching TRBD1. The CDR3 contains 14 residues. CDR1 is MGHRA, CDR2 YSYEKL, per germline. After removal of 5 bases from V and 3 bases from J, the junction contained 7 bases not matched to a gene. CDR3 nucleotides: TGCGCCAGCAGCAAACGACAGGGAAACTACGAGCAGTACTTC. Its protein is CASSKRQGNYEQYF.

This clone has a handful of counts. The chain links TRBV6-5 to TRBJ1-2; TRBD1 is a possible D gene (6 bases). This CDR3 spans 16 amino acids. Germline CDR1 reads MNHEY; CDR2 reads SVGAGI. V was trimmed by 2 bases and J by 3 bases, leaving 16 bases between them. The DNA for the CDR3 is TGTGCCAGCAGTTACGGTAGCGGGGACAACGACTATGGCTACACCTTC. Protein: CASSYGSGDNDYGYTF.

The rearrangement joins TRBV19 to TRBJ1-1, with D unclear. Trimming removed 4 bases at V and 8 bases at J, with 11 bases between. This CDR3 is 12 amino acids long. Germline CDR1 LNHDA, CDR2 SQIVND (reference sequence). The CDR3 region has the DNA TGTGCCAGTAGTAAACCCGGGTCGGAAGCTTTCTTT. Its translation is CASSKPGSEAFF. Filled out from reference TRBV19 and TRBJ1-1, the complete variable domain reads DGGITQSPKYLFRKEGQNVTLSCEQNLNHDAMYWYRQDPGQGLRLIYYSQIVNDFQKGDIAEGYSVSREKKESFPLTVTSAQKNPTAFYLCASSKPGSEAFFGQGTRLTVV.

The V gene is TRBV4-1, the J gene TRBJ2-3, with D possibly being TRBD2 (5 bases). V lost 2 bases to trimming and J lost 3 bases, with 12 bases between them. Per germline, CDR1 MGHRA and CDR2 YSYEKL. This CDR3 is 15 amino acids long. The CDR3 region is CASSQPRGTTDTQYF. In DNA, the CDR3 is TGCGCCAGCAGCCAACCACGGGGAACAACAGATACGCAGTATTTT.

This chain joins TRBV4-3 and TRBJ1-1, with 7 positions matching TRBD1. The CDR3 has 13 residues. Losses at the gene ends were 3 bases for V and 12 bases for J; bases not matched to a gene: 10. Germline V gene sequence: CDR1 LGHNA, CDR2 YSLEER. CDR3 sequence (DNA): TGCGCCAGCAGCCATCATCACCGGGACAGCCCTTTCTTT. This translates into CASSHHHRDSPFF.

V is TRBV27 and J is TRBJ1-4, with 9 nucleotides matching TRBD1. V shed 2 bases, J shed 2 bases, and the junction held 12 bases outside the gene matches. The germline V gene encodes CDR1 MNHEY and CDR2 SMNVEV (reference sequence). The CDR3 has 19 amino acids. This chain's CDR3 is CASSLLVTGGGRTNEKLFF. Here the CDR3 DNA reads TGTGCCAGCAGTTTACTCGTGACAGGGGGGGGGAGGACTAATGAAAAACTGTTTTTT. The full variable domain, with the rest looked up from reference TRBV27 and TRBJ1-4, is EAQVTQNPRYLITVTGKKLTVTCSQNMNHEYMSWYRQDPGLGLRQIYYSMNVEVTDKGDVPEGYKVSRKEKRNFPLILESPSPNQTSLYFCASSLLVTGGGRTNEKLFFGSGTQLSVL.

The CDR3 here is CATSRDRAGATDTQYF. CDR3 bases: TGTGCCACCAGCAGAGATCGAGCGGGAGCCACAGATACGCAGTATTTT. The chain carries TRBV15 and TRBJ2-3, with 8 bases aligning to TRBD2. The CDR3 spans 16 residues. With 0 bases clipped from V and 2 bases from J, the junction kept 4 bases outside the gene matches. CDR1 and CDR2 from the germline V gene are LNHNV and YYDKDF (reference sequence).

V and J are TRBV19 and TRBJ1-1; tentatively, D is TRBD1 (5 bases). Germline CDR1 and CDR2: LNHDA and SQIVND (reference sequence). The V gene lost 1 base and the J gene lost 0 bases, with 12 bases spanning the gap. The CDR3 consists of 16 residues. CDR3 residues: CASSIGGAEMNTEAFF. Here the CDR3 DNA reads TGTGCCAGTAGTATAGGTGGGGCCGAAATGAACACTGAAGCTTTCTTT.

The chain recombines TRBV4-3 with TRBJ2-7, with 12 nucleotides matching TRBD1. V was pared by 4 bases and J by 6 bases, with 4 bases of the junction left unmatched. Germline assignment: CDR1 LGHNA and CDR2 YSLEER. This CDR3 has 14 residues. The CDR3 DNA sequence: TGCGCCAGCAGCCTAGGGACAGGGGGCGGCGAGCAGTACTTC. Protein product: CASSLGTGGGEQYF.

This rearrangement joins TRBV11-3 to TRBJ1-1; D might be TRBD1 (6 bases). The germline V and J ends were trimmed by 8 bases and 3 bases, with 16 bases remaining between them. Germline CDR1 reads SGHNT; CDR2 reads YENEEA. CDR3 length: 14 residues. The CDR3, as DNA: TGTGCCAGCGGATTGCGATGGGGGCACACTGAAGCTTTCTTT. Residues: CASGLRWGHTEAFF.

The chain carries TRBV7-6 and TRBJ2-1; 12 nucleotides match TRBD2. Germline loops: CDR1 SGHVS, CDR2 FNYEAQ. J gave up 9 bases and V 3 bases, and 6 bases lay outside the gene matches. The CDR3 totals 15 residues. The CDR3 sequence is CASSFGLAGSGEQFF. The CDR3 DNA sequence: TGTGCCAGCAGCTTTGGACTAGCGGGATCGGGTGAGCAGTTCTTC.

This rearrangement joins TRBV5-1 to TRBJ2-2; tentatively, D is TRBD1 (5 bases). Germline V gene sequence: CDR1 SGHRS, CDR2 YFSETQ. V was clipped by 0 bases and J by 1 base, with 13 bases between them. This CDR3 comprises 17 residues. The chain's CDR3 is CASSLAVGVRNTGELFF. CDR3 DNA sequence: TGCGCCAGCAGCTTGGCCGTAGGGGTACGGAACACCGGGGAGCTGTTTTTT.

This chain links TRBV30 with TRBJ1-2; D might be TRBD1 (6 bases). In germline, CDR1 is GTSNPN, CDR2 SVGIG (reference sequence). There are 13 residues in the CDR3. V gave up 5 bases and J gave up 8 bases, with 18 bases separating them. The CDR3 coding sequence is TGTGCCTGGGGGCCGGGACACTCCGTAGGCTACACCTTC. Its protein is CAWGPGHSVGYTF.

In this sample, this clone turned up once. The chain couples TRBV27 to TRBJ1-2, with 11 positions matching TRBD1. The CDR3 loop spans 14 amino acids. CDR1 and CDR2 (germline): MNHEY, SMNVEV (reference sequence). The V and J ends lost 3 bases and 4 bases, in that order; junction bases with no gene match: 1. The CDR3 reads CASSFGQGAYGYTF. CDR3 in DNA: TGTGCCAGCAGTTTTGGACAGGGGGCCTATGGCTACACCTTC.

The chain carries TRBV4-3 and TRBJ2-3; D is possibly TRBD1 (6 bases). The CDR3 spans 15 residues. The germline V gene encodes CDR1 LGHNA and CDR2 YSLEER. Trimming removed 4 bases from V and 4 bases from J, with 15 bases in between. The CDR3 sequence is CASSRTGLEADTQYF. CDR3 sequence (DNA): TGCGCCAGCAGCCGAACAGGGCTGGAGGCAGATACGCAGTATTTT.

This sequence joins TRBV11-3 and TRBJ2-7; TRBD2 is a possible D gene (6 bases). V was pared by 5 bases and J by 4 bases, with 12 bases between. Germline values: CDR1 SGHNT, CDR2 YENEEA. The CDR3 is 13 residues long. The CDR3, as DNA: TGTGCCAGCAGCGGGCTAGCGTTGTACGAGCAGTACTTC. It specifies CASSGLALYEQYF.

This clone was found once. V and J are TRBV11-3 and TRBJ1-1, with TRBD1 identical over 12 bases. From germline, CDR1 is SGHNT and CDR2 YENEEA. The CDR3 loop spans 16 amino acids. Germline trimming cut 4 bases from V and 4 bases from J; bases unmatched to any gene: 7. CDR3 loop: CASSSRDRGLGTEAFF. The DNA for the CDR3 is TGTGCCAGCAGCTCCCGGGACAGGGGGCTCGGCACTGAAGCTTTCTTT.

The V gene is TRBV27, the J gene TRBJ2-1; 10 bases match TRBD2. Unmatched junction bases numbered 5, after V lost 3 bases and J lost 6 bases. The CDR3 sequence is 15 residues long. CDR1 is MNHEY, CDR2 SMNVEV, per germline (reference sequence). The CDR3 sequence: CASSFLAGVFNEQFF. The CDR3 nucleotides are TGTGCCAGCAGTTTTCTAGCGGGAGTATTCAATGAGCAGTTCTTC.

This sequence joins TRBV3-1 (or the pseudogene TRBV3-2) and TRBJ1-4; D unclear. The CDR3 extends over 16 amino acids. Germline CDR1 LGHDT, CDR2 YNNKEL (reference sequence). The V end lost 0 bases, the J end lost 5 bases, and 13 bases lay between the germline ends. The CDR3 reads CASSQDPGRTNEKLFF. For the CDR3, the DNA is TGTGCCAGCAGCCAAGATCCAGGCAGAACGAATGAAAAACTGTTTTTT.

The chain is built from TRBV24-1 and TRBJ2-5, with TRBD1 identical over 9 bases. This CDR3 contains 18 residues. J lost 5 bases, V lost 0 bases, and 12 bases had no gene match. From germline, CDR1 is KGHDR and CDR2 SFDVKD. CDR3 nucleotide sequence: TGTGCCACCAGTGATTTGATTGGGTACGGACAGGGGCAGGAGACCCAGTACTTC. This codes for CATSDLIGYGQGQETQYF.

The sample holds one count of this clone. J is TRBJ2-1 and V is TRBV5-6, with unresolved D. The CDR3 is made up of 12 amino acids. Germline loops: CDR1 SGHDT, CDR2 YYEEEE. Trimming removed 1 base at V and 9 bases at J, with 8 bases between. CDR3 DNA: TGTGCCAGCAGCTTGTTCAGCGCTGAGCAGTTCTTC. Its protein product is CASSLFSAEQFF. Full variable domain (remainder filled in from reference TRBV5-6 and TRBJ2-1): DAGVTQSPTHLIKTRGQQVTLRCSPKSGHDTVSWYQQALGQGPQFIFQYYEEEERQRGNFPDRFSGHQFPNYSSELNVNALLLGDSALYLCASSLFSAEQFFGPGTRLTVL.

The chain recombines TRBV4-1 with TRBJ1-1, with D maybe TRBD1 (5 bases). This CDR3 comprises 14 residues. Trimming cost V 3 bases and J 3 bases, with 11 bases left between them. Germline V gene sequence: CDR1 MGHRA, CDR2 YSYEKL. The CDR3 spells CASSHSGWYTEAFF. CDR3 bases: TGCGCCAGCAGCCACTCAGGGTGGTACACTGAAGCTTTCTTT.

The CDR3 spells CASSVATGQVLTF. The CDR3 DNA is TGTGCCAGCAGTGTTGCGACTGGCCAGGTCCTGACTTTC. The V gene is TRBV7-9, the J gene TRBJ2-6; no clear D. V was pared by 6 bases and J by 13 bases, with 16 bases between. The CDR3 has 13 amino acids. Germline values: CDR1 SEHNR, CDR2 FQNEAQ (reference sequence).

This chain links TRBV7-6 with TRBJ1-3, with D possibly being TRBD1 (6 bases). CDR1 and CDR2 from the germline V gene are SGHVS and FNYEAQ. The length of the CDR3 is 16 residues. V was cut by 6 bases and J by 1 base, with 16 bases left in between. CDR3 in DNA: TGTGCCAGCAGAGCCGGGACAAGCTTTTCTGGAAACACCATATATTTT. It translates to CASRAGTSFSGNTIYF.

The chain has TRBV3-1 (or the pseudogene TRBV3-2) and TRBJ1-4; 10 bases agree with TRBD1. The CDR3 length is 14 residues. Per the germline V gene, CDR1 is LGHDT and CDR2 is YNNKEL (reference sequence). Losses at the gene ends were 5 bases for V and 7 bases for J; bases not matched to a gene: 4. The CDR3 region is CASSDDRGLEKLFF. The CDR3 DNA sequence: TGTGCCAGCAGCGACGACAGGGGGCTTGAAAAACTGTTTTTT.

A single count supports this clone. V gene TRBV6-5 combines with J gene TRBJ1-2, with D tentatively TRBD1 (6 bases). The CDR3 totals 14 residues. V was pared by 8 bases and J by 7 bases, with 20 bases between. Per germline, CDR1 MNHEY and CDR2 SVGAGI. CDR3 nucleotide sequence: TGTGCCAGCCGGGTGCCGGGGGGCGGTGGTGGCTACACCTTC. Translating gives CASRVPGGGGGYTF.

A single count supports this clone. The chain recombines TRBV7-2 with TRBJ2-2; 7 bases line up with TRBD2. The ends lost 4 bases at V and 7 bases at J; junction bases unmatched: 6. Germline values: CDR1 SGHTA, CDR2 FQGNSA. CDR3 length: 14 residues. CDR3: CASSSGLPSGELFF. CDR3 coding DNA: TGTGCCAGCAGCTCGGGACTACCGAGCGGGGAGCTGTTTTTT.